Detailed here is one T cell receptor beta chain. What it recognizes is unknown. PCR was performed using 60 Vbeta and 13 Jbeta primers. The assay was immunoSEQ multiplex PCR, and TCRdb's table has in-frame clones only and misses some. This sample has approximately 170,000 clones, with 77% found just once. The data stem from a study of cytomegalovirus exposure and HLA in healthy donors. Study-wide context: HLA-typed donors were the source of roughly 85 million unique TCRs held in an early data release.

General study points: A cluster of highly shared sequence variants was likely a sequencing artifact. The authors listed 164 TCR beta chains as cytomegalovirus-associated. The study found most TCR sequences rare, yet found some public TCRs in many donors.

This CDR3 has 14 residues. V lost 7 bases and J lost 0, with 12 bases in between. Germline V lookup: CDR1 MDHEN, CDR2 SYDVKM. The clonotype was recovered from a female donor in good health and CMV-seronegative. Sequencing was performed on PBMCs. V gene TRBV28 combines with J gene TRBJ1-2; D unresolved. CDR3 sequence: CASTASQANYGYTF. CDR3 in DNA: TGTGCCAGCACCGCGAGTCAGGCTAACTATGGCTACACCTTC.